These 8 T cell receptor beta chains share one sample of origin, sequenced in a study of response to subunit inactivated influenza vaccine. TCRdb reprocessed the RT-PCR reads with MiXCR, giving one entry per CDR3 protein. The sample yields 200,000 to 300,000 distinct CDR3 sequences, about 12% seen once. The source material was non-naive T cells sorted from PBMCs, sampled 14 days before vaccination. These receptors all stem from a man aged 50 or older who received an inactivated influenza vaccine.

This clonotype was detected ten times or more. The chain joins TRBV7-2 to TRBJ2-7; tentative D call: TRBD1 (5 bases). The CDR3 consists of 12 residues. The V and J ends lost 6 bases and 5 bases respectively, with 11 bases between them. Germline-derived CDR1 and CDR2 are SGHTA and FQGNSA. DNA for the CDR3: TGTGCCAGCAGGGGCAGGGTTCACGAGCAGTACTTC. As protein: CASRGRVHEQYF.

The CDR3 DNA sequence: TGCAGTGCTAGAGATCGGGGGGTCACCGGGGAGCTGTTTTTT. Its translation is CSARDRGVTGELFF. This chain connects TRBV20-1 to TRBJ2-2; 7 bases map to TRBD2. The V segment lost 0 bases and the J segment 4 bases; nucleotides outside the gene matches: 2. From germline, CDR1 is DFQATT and CDR2 SNEGSKA (reference sequence). The CDR3 sequence is 14 residues long.

The V call is TRBV12-3 or TRBV12-4, the J call TRBJ1-1; 10 bases match TRBD1. V was pared by 6 bases and J by 6 bases, with 4 bases of the junction left unmatched. This CDR3 spans 13 amino acids. The CDR3 region has the DNA TGTGCCAGCAGAGGACAGGGGGAGGCTGAAGCTTTCTTT. This gives the protein CASRGQGEAEAFF.

This rearrangement joins TRBV27 to TRBJ1-5; 12 positions match TRBD1. Germline CDR1 and CDR2: MNHEY and SMNVEV (reference sequence). The V segment lost 4 bases and the J segment 2 bases; nucleotides outside the gene matches: 9. The CDR3 consists of 18 residues. The CDR3 reads CASSYRGQGARGNQPQHF. The CDR3 DNA is TGTGCCAGCAGTTATAGGGGACAGGGGGCTAGGGGCAATCAGCCCCAGCATTTT.

The table lists this clonotype with a few counts. The CDR3 bases are TGTGCCAGCAGTTACAGGATAGCGCCCACAGATACGCAGTATTTT. Amino acids: CASSYRIAPTDTQYF. The rearrangement uses TRBV6-5 and TRBJ2-3; maybe TRBD2 (5 bases). Germline V gene sequence: CDR1 MNHEY, CDR2 SVGAGI. Trimming pared 2 bases from V and 2 bases from J, leaving 11 bases between. This CDR3 contains 15 residues.

The chain employs TRBV27 and TRBJ2-7; TRBD2 aligns across 8 bases. Germline V gives CDR1 MNHEY, CDR2 SMNVEV (reference sequence). The CDR3 loop spans 16 amino acids. J lost 0 bases, V lost 2 bases, and 6 bases had no gene match. CDR3: CASSLSTGGSSYEQYF. Written as DNA, the CDR3 is TGTGCCAGCAGTTTAAGTACGGGGGGGAGCTCCTACGAGCAGTACTTC.

The rearrangement joins TRBV20-1 to TRBJ2-5; 7 bases are shared with TRBD2. The CDR3 has 15 residues. Germline V lookup: CDR1 DFQATT, CDR2 SNEGSKA (reference sequence). V lost 0 bases, J lost 3 bases, and 7 bases stayed unmatched. CDR3 sequence (DNA): TGCAGTGCTAGAGAACCTCTAGCGGCAAAAGAGACCCAGTACTTC. Translation gives CSAREPLAAKETQYF.

This clonotype was counted ten times or more. The J gene is TRBJ2-5, the V gene TRBV20-1; 7 bases map to TRBD1. The length of the CDR3 is 14 residues. Germline V gene lookup returns CDR1 DFQATT and CDR2 SNEGSKA (reference sequence). The ends lost 4 bases at V and 1 base at J; junction bases unmatched: 6. CDR3 amino acids: CSAKLDRIQETQYF. CDR3 DNA sequence: TGCAGTGCTAAACTGGACAGGATCCAAGAGACCCAGTACTTC.